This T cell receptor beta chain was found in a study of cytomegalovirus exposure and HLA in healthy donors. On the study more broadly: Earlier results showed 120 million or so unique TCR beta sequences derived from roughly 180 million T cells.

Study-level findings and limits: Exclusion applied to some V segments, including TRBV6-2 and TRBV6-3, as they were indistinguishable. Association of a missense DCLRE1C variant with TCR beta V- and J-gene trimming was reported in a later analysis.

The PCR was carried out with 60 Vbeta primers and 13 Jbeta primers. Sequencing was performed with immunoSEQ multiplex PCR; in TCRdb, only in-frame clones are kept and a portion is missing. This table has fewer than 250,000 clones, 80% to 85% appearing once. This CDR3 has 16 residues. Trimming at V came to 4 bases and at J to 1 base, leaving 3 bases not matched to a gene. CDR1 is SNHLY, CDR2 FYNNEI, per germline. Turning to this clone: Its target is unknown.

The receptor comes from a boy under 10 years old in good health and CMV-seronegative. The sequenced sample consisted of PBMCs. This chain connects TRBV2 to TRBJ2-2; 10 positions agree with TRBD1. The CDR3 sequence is CASSGRDRGNTGELFF. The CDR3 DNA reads TGTGCCAGCAGTGGCCGGGACAGGGGGAACACCGGGGAGCTGTTTTTT.